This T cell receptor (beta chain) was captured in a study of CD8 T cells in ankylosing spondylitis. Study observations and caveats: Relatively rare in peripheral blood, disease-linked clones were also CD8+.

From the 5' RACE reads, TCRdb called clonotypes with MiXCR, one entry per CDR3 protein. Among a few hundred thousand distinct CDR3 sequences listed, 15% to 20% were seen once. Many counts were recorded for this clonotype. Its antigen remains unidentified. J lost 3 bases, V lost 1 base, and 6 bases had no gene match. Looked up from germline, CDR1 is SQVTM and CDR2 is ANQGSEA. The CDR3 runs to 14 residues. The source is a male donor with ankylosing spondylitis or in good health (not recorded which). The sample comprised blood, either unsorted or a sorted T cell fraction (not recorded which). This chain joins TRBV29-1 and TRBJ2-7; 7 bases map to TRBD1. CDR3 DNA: TGCAGCGTTGAAGGCCAGGGGGTCGACTACGAGCAGTACTTC. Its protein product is CSVEGQGVDYEQYF.